This section outlines one TCR beta chain sequence together with its context. Its antigen is unknown. This entry is derived from a study of T cell responses to AZD1222 COVID-19 vaccine. Study-level points and caveats: Targets within unmutated variant regions were reportedly found for nearly half of spike-specific TCRs. Donors skewed white British and female; clonal diversity was possibly underestimated.

Germline CDR1 SNHLY, CDR2 FYNNEI. Trimming removed 6 bases from V and 4 bases from J, with 12 bases in between. This CDR3 is built from 14 residues. Some clones are missing from TCRdb's copy, which holds only in-frame ones; the method was immunoSEQ multiplex PCR. Here the sample spans 55,000 to 80,000 clones, under 90% being singletons. The sequencing here drew on peripheral blood, taken on day 0 of AZD1222 vaccination. This clonotype originated in an adult in good health. The gene calls are TRBV2 and TRBJ2-2; maybe TRBD1 (5 bases). The CDR3 loop reads CASRPEGVTGELFF. The CDR3 DNA is TGTGCCAGCAGACCCGAAGGGGTCACCGGGGAGCTGTTTTTT. Full variable domain (rest looked up from reference TRBV2 and TRBJ2-2): EPEVTQTPSHQVTQMGQEVILRCVPISNHLYFYWYRQILGQKVEFLVSFYNNEISEKSEIFDDQFSVERPDGSNFTLKIRSTKLEDSAMYFCASRPEGVTGELFFGEGSRLTVL.